A selection of T cell receptor beta chains follows, all from one sample in a study of long-term antiretroviral therapy in people with HIV. The data were produced by immunoSEQ multiplex PCR, yet TCRdb's version contains in-frame clones alone and is incomplete. The sample contains about 40,000 clones, around 85% of which appear only once. The starting material was unsorted PBMCs, obtained 3.1 years after starting antiretroviral therapy. These receptors originate from a woman aged 50 to 60 with HIV. The CDR3 runs from the conserved cysteine through the conserved F or W. The order of the fields is V gene, clone size, D gene, J gene, CDR3 DNA, CDR3 protein. A D gene is named only where the DNA matches it firmly. Expanded clones are given a class, and other clones once, few, many or no size at all.

v_call: TRBV7-9
clone_size: .
d_call: .
j_call: TRBJ2-1
cdr3_nt: TGTGCCAGCAGCTTAGAGGGCGGATCCTACAATGAGCAGTTCTTC
cdr3_aa: CASSLEGGSYNEQFF

v_call: TRBV7-2
clone_size: .
d_call: TRBD2
j_call: TRBJ2-3
cdr3_nt: TGTGCCAGCAGCCCCGGGACTAGCGGGGACACAGATACGCAGTATTTT
cdr3_aa: CASSPGTSGDTDTQYF

v_call: TRBV27
clone_size: .
d_call: .
j_call: TRBJ1-2
cdr3_nt: TGTGCCAGCAGTACCCGATCCGGGACTCTCCTCTATGGCTACACCTTC
cdr3_aa: CASSTRSGTLLYGYTF

v_call: TRBV7-3
clone_size: .
d_call: .
j_call: TRBJ2-5
cdr3_nt: TGTGCCAGCAGCTTACGGGGGCCCCAAGAGACCCAGTACTTC
cdr3_aa: CASSLRGPQETQYF

v_call: TRBV7-2
clone_size: .
d_call: .
j_call: TRBJ2-7
cdr3_nt: TGTGCCAGCAGGTTAGGGGGGTTCAGCTCCTACGAGCAGTACTTC
cdr3_aa: CASRLGGFSSYEQYF

v_call: TRBV5-4
clone_size: .
d_call: TRBD2
j_call: TRBJ2-7
cdr3_nt: TGTGCCAGCAGCGAGCGGGGGGGTCTTTTCTACGAGCAGTACTTC
cdr3_aa: CASSERGGLFYEQYF

v_call: TRBV11-2
clone_size: .
d_call: TRBD1
j_call: TRBJ1-2
cdr3_nt: TGTGCCAGCAGCCTAGACAGGGGCTCCGGCTACACCTTC
cdr3_aa: CASSLDRGSGYTF

v_call: TRBV30
clone_size: .
d_call: TRBD1
j_call: TRBJ1-6
cdr3_nt: TGTGCCTGGAGCACGACAGGGGGCGACTCACCCCTCCACTTT
cdr3_aa: CAWSTTGGDSPLHF

v_call: TRBV5-4
clone_size: .
d_call: .
j_call: TRBJ1-2
cdr3_nt: TGTGCCAGCAGCTCAGGACAGCGCAACTATGGCTACACCTTC
cdr3_aa: CASSSGQRNYGYTF

v_call: TRBV6-5
clone_size: few
d_call: .
j_call: TRBJ2-3
cdr3_nt: TGTGCCAGCAGTTACTCGAGAATGAGGGGAGATACGCAGTATTTT
cdr3_aa: CASSYSRMRGDTQYF

v_call: TRBV9
clone_size: .
d_call: .
j_call: TRBJ2-7
cdr3_nt: TGTGCCAGCAGCTTTGGGGGTGGGGCCTACGAGCAGTACTTC
cdr3_aa: CASSFGGGAYEQYF

v_call: TRBV30
clone_size: .
d_call: .
j_call: TRBJ2-5
cdr3_nt: TGTGCCTGGAGTGCTTCCGTCAAAGAGACCCAGTACTTC
cdr3_aa: CAWSASVKETQYF

v_call: TRBV5-4
clone_size: .
d_call: TRBD2
j_call: TRBJ2-5
cdr3_nt: TGTGCCAGCAGTCCCGGGACTAGCGGGGGGCCCGTACGGGAGACCCAGTACTTC
cdr3_aa: CASSPGTSGGPVRETQYF

v_call: TRBV5-1
clone_size: .
d_call: .
j_call: TRBJ1-3
cdr3_nt: TGCGCCAGCAGCGGGGACGGCTCTGGAAACACCATATATTTT
cdr3_aa: CASSGDGSGNTIYF

v_call: TRBV7-2
clone_size: .
d_call: TRBD2
j_call: TRBJ2-7
cdr3_nt: TGTGCCAGCAGCCCTCGCGGGAGCTCCTACGAGCAGTACTTC
cdr3_aa: CASSPRGSSYEQYF

v_call: TRBV7-9
clone_size: .
d_call: .
j_call: TRBJ2-3
cdr3_nt: TGTGCCAGCAGCTTAGTAGCAGGGTTAAACACAGATACGCAGTATTTT
cdr3_aa: CASSLVAGLNTDTQYF

v_call: TRBV9
clone_size: .
d_call: TRBD2
j_call: TRBJ2-5
cdr3_nt: TGTGCCAGCAGCGTAGCAACTAGCGGGGGGGTCCAAGAGACCCAGTACTTC
cdr3_aa: CASSVATSGGVQETQYF

v_call: TRBV10-1
clone_size: .
d_call: .
j_call: TRBJ1-4
cdr3_nt: TGCGCCAGCAGTAGACCCCGGGGTTCTAATGAAAAACTGTTTTTT
cdr3_aa: CASSRPRGSNEKLFF

v_call: TRBV11-2
clone_size: .
d_call: .
j_call: TRBJ2-3
cdr3_nt: TGTGCCAGCAGCTTAGATCTCACAGATACGCAGTATTTT
cdr3_aa: CASSLDLTDTQYF

v_call: TRBV19
clone_size: few
d_call: TRBD1
j_call: TRBJ1-5
cdr3_nt: TGTGCCAGTAGGGGACAGGGTGGAAGCAATCAGCCCCAGCATTTT
cdr3_aa: CASRGQGGSNQPQHF

v_call: TRBV6-5
clone_size: .
d_call: TRBD1
j_call: TRBJ1-2
cdr3_nt: TGTGCCAGCAGTTTGACGGACAGGGGCTATGGCTACACCTTC
cdr3_aa: CASSLTDRGYGYTF

v_call: TRBV5-8
clone_size: few
d_call: .
j_call: TRBJ1-2
cdr3_nt: TGTGCCAGCAGCTTGTGGATGGGCTACACCTTC
cdr3_aa: CASSLWMGYTF

v_call: TRBV7-2
clone_size: .
d_call: TRBD1
j_call: TRBJ2-7
cdr3_nt: TGTGCCAGCAGCTCGAACAGGGGCGAGCAGTACTTC
cdr3_aa: CASSSNRGEQYF

v_call: TRBV2
clone_size: once
d_call: .
j_call: TRBJ1-1
cdr3_nt: TGTGCCAGCAGTGGGGGTTTGAACACTGAAGCTTTCTTT
cdr3_aa: CASSGGLNTEAFF

v_call: TRBV7-7
clone_size: .
d_call: TRBD2
j_call: TRBJ2-3
cdr3_nt: TGTGCTAGCAGCTTATCTCTAGCGGGGGGGTCAGATACGCAGTATTTT
cdr3_aa: CASSLSLAGGSDTQYF

v_call: TRBV7-9
clone_size: few
d_call: .
j_call: TRBJ1-5
cdr3_nt: TGTGCCAGCAGCTTAGGCGGGTATAGCAATCAGCCCCAGCATTTT
cdr3_aa: CASSLGGYSNQPQHF

v_call: TRBV9
clone_size: .
d_call: .
j_call: TRBJ1-3
cdr3_nt: TGTGCCAGCAGCGTAGGGGGGTCAGAACTATACTCTGGAAACACCATATATTTT
cdr3_aa: CASSVGGSELYSGNTIYF

v_call: TRBV2
clone_size: .
d_call: TRBD1
j_call: TRBJ1-2
cdr3_nt: TGTGCCAGCAGGACCGGGAGGACAGGCTATGGCTACACCTTC
cdr3_aa: CASRTGRTGYGYTF

v_call: TRBV5-6
clone_size: .
d_call: TRBD1
j_call: TRBJ1-2
cdr3_nt: TGTGCCAGCAGACCCTGGGGAGGGGGCCTTGGCTACACCTTC
cdr3_aa: CASRPWGGGLGYTF

v_call: TRBV18
clone_size: .
d_call: .
j_call: TRBJ1-2
cdr3_nt: TGTGCCAGCTCCCCCAATGAGGGCTACACCTTC
cdr3_aa: CASSPNEGYTF

v_call: TRBV2
clone_size: .
d_call: TRBD1
j_call: TRBJ1-2
cdr3_nt: TGTGCCAGCAGGATGACGACAGGGTGGGCTTCCTATGGCTACACCTTC
cdr3_aa: CASRMTTGWASYGYTF

v_call: TRBV6-1
clone_size: .
d_call: TRBD1
j_call: TRBJ2-2
cdr3_nt: TGTGCCAGCAGTCTTCCAGGGGGGAACACCGGGGAGCTGTTTTTT
cdr3_aa: CASSLPGGNTGELFF

v_call: TRBV7-2
clone_size: .
d_call: .
j_call: TRBJ1-1
cdr3_nt: TGTGCCAGCAGACTTTCAGGGCAGGCCACTGAAGCTTTCTTT
cdr3_aa: CASRLSGQATEAFF

v_call: TRBV6-5
clone_size: .
d_call: TRBD2
j_call: TRBJ2-7
cdr3_nt: TGTGCCAGCAGTTACTCGGCGGCGGGGGGGCTATACGAGCAGTACTTC
cdr3_aa: CASSYSAAGGLYEQYF

v_call: TRBV11-2
clone_size: .
d_call: .
j_call: TRBJ1-1
cdr3_nt: TGTGCCAGCAGCTTAGGATTGCAGGGCCCTGGCACTGAAGCTTTCTTT
cdr3_aa: CASSLGLQGPGTEAFF

v_call: TRBV6-6
clone_size: few
d_call: .
j_call: TRBJ1-5
cdr3_nt: TGTGCCAGCAGCAATAGAGGCAATCAGCCCCAGCATTTT
cdr3_aa: CASSNRGNQPQHF

v_call: TRBV5-8
clone_size: .
d_call: .
j_call: TRBJ1-2
cdr3_nt: TGTGCCAGCAGCTTGGCTGGGCTTGAGGGCCCCACCTATGGCTACACCTTC
cdr3_aa: CASSLAGLEGPTYGYTF

v_call: TRBV6-5
clone_size: .
d_call: .
j_call: TRBJ2-7
cdr3_nt: TGTGCCAGCACTCAGGGACCCCTAGGGGAGCAGTACTTC
cdr3_aa: CASTQGPLGEQYF

v_call: TRBV9
clone_size: .
d_call: .
j_call: TRBJ1-4
cdr3_nt: TGTGCCAGCAGCCCTGAACCTGCAACTAATGAAAAACTGTTTTTT
cdr3_aa: CASSPEPATNEKLFF

v_call: TRBV5-6
clone_size: once
d_call: .
j_call: TRBJ2-7
cdr3_nt: TGTGCCAGCAGCAAGACTACGAGACGCCACGAGCAGTACTTC
cdr3_aa: CASSKTTRRHEQYF

v_call: TRBV7-9
clone_size: .
d_call: .
j_call: TRBJ1-3
cdr3_nt: TGTGCCAGCATCCGGGACGGGGGAGGTGGAAACACCATATATTTT
cdr3_aa: CASIRDGGGGNTIYF

v_call: TRBV7-9
clone_size: .
d_call: TRBD1
j_call: TRBJ1-6
cdr3_nt: TGTGCCAGCAGCTTATTGGGGCCAGGGGGCAGCGTCAATAATTCACCCCTCCACTTT
cdr3_aa: CASSLLGPGGSVNNSPLHF

v_call: TRBV6-1
clone_size: .
d_call: .
j_call: TRBJ2-7
cdr3_nt: TGTGCCAGCACCCTGGGAGATCGCTACGAGCAGTACTTC
cdr3_aa: CASTLGDRYEQYF

v_call: TRBV5-1
clone_size: few
d_call: TRBD2
j_call: TRBJ2-3
cdr3_nt: TGCGCCAGCAGCCGGGGACTAGCGGTGACTACAGATACGCAGTATTTT
cdr3_aa: CASSRGLAVTTDTQYF